The source of this T cell receptor beta chain is a study of blood T cell repertoires in COVID-19. Study details: Material from acute and convalescent COVID-19 was sourced from the United States, Italy and Spain.

Sequenced by immunoSEQ multiplex PCR; TCRdb stores in-frame clones only, minus some. The data show about 190,000 clones, around 79% seen once. V gave up 0 bases and J gave up 1 base; unmatched junction bases: 8. The V gene's germline CDR1 is SGHTA and CDR2 FQGNSA. CDR3 length: 19 amino acids. This receptor was obtained from a man between 45 and 60 years old who had recovered from COVID-19. Sequencing was carried out using peripheral blood. This rearrangement joins TRBV7-2 to TRBJ2-6, with 8 bases fitting TRBD1. The CDR3 sequence: CASSLATVRQGSGANVLTF. CDR3 sequence (DNA): TGTGCCAGCAGCTTAGCAACCGTCAGACAGGGGTCTGGGGCCAACGTCCTGACTTTC.